A selection of T cell receptor beta chains follows, all from one sample in a study of T-cell memory formation after mild COVID-19. TCRdb analysed the 5' RACE reads with MiXCR anew, one entry per CDR3 protein. The sample includes fewer than 400,000 distinct CDR3 sequences, under 15% of them seen just once. Sequencing was done on a sample of PBMCs or a T cell subset sorted from them (not recorded which). These receptors originate from a man between 18 and 35 years old who had mild COVID-19 (a few samples of this study predate the infection). Cell type and time point are not known. The CDR3 runs from the conserved cysteine through the conserved F or W. The D gene is left open where the match is weak. Clone size is not always given. Where it is, it says once, few, many or a class for expanded clones.

many,TRBV12-3/TRBV12-4,TRBJ1-2,-,CASSLGNGYTF,TGTGCCAGCAGTTTAGGGAATGGCTACACCTTC
-,TRBV12-3/TRBV12-4,TRBJ2-6,-,CASSVEGSGANVLTF,TGTGCCAGCAGTGTCGAGGGGTCGGGGGCCAACGTCCTGACTTTC
many,TRBV12-3/TRBV12-4,TRBJ1-2,TRBD1,CASSNRGRVHTF,TGTGCCAGCAGTAACAGGGGGCGCGTCCACACCTTC
few,TRBV9,TRBJ2-1,-,CASSAEWGPNNEQFF,TGTGCCAGCAGCGCGGAATGGGGACCAAACAATGAGCAGTTCTTC
-,TRBV11-2,TRBJ2-2,-,CASSSAGGQYTGELFF,TGTGCCAGCAGCAGCGCCGGGGGGCAATACACCGGGGAGCTGTTTTTT
few,TRBV7-7,TRBJ2-5,-,CASSPEYQETQYF,TGTGCTAGCAGCCCAGAGTACCAAGAGACCCAGTACTTC
few,TRBV4-2,TRBJ2-1,TRBD2,CASSQAGVAGDNEQFF,TGTGCCAGCAGCCAAGCGGGAGTAGCGGGGGACAATGAGCAGTTCTTC
-,TRBV11-3,TRBJ2-7,TRBD1,CASSDRQGEEEQYF,TGTGCCAGCAGCGACCGACAGGGGGAAGAGGAGCAGTACTTC
-,TRBV14,TRBJ2-1,TRBD2,CASSYRTWTSGGISYNEQFF,TGTGCCAGCAGCTACCGAACTTGGACTAGCGGGGGGATTTCCTACAATGAGCAGTTCTTC
few,TRBV27,TRBJ1-5,TRBD1,CASSPFKGTGGRQPQHF,TGTGCCAGCAGCCCATTCAAGGGGACAGGGGGCAGACAGCCCCAGCATTTT